This record covers a single T cell receptor (beta chain). This record belongs to a study of blood T cell repertoires in COVID-19. Study information: Spain, Italy and the United States supplied samples that represented acute and convalescent COVID-19. In each case, the material was cDNA or gDNA derived from T cells, B-cell-depleted T cells, or PBMCs.

Source study methods: For nucleated cells, counts were estimated from reference gene primer amplification. Sequencing was performed with immunoSEQ multiplex PCR; in TCRdb, only in-frame clones are kept and a portion is missing. Clonal size and the V and J genes are those of that table, whereas D and trimming came from the DNA. The table includes more than 65,000 clones, 70% to 75% detected once. The clonotype comes from a woman in her 70s with acute or convalescent COVID-19. The sequencing sample was made of peripheral blood.

CDR3 coding DNA: TGTGCCAGCAGCCGATATCCGGTGGACAGCCAGAACACTGAAGCTTTCTTT. As protein: CASSRYPVDSQNTEAFF. This chain links TRBV3-1 (or the pseudogene TRBV3-2) with TRBJ1-1; D might be TRBD1 (6 bases). V was clipped by 4 bases and J by 1 base, with 19 bases between them. CDR3 size: 17 residues. CDR1 and CDR2 (germline): LGHDT, YNNKEL (reference sequence).